This T cell receptor (beta chain) appears in the sequencing data of a study of T cells after yellow fever vaccination. Study summary: Researchers used SMART-Seq v4 Ultra Low Input to prepare fractions that had low cell numbers. Study-level results: The booster saw the reappearance of most primary-vaccination clones (about 95% CD4, 80% to 90% CD8). Weaker overall was a secondary response that nonetheless peaked faster, on day 5 versus 15. The presence of abundant clonotypes contaminating from the bulk population was possible in FACS-sorted repertoires.

TCRdb re-derived calls from the 5' RACE reads in MiXCR, one entry per CDR3 protein. The sample contains a few hundred thousand distinct CDR3 sequences, 7% to 10% of which appear only once. With respect to this clonotype: The target antigen is unknown.

The CDR3 loop spans 15 amino acids. V was pared by 5 bases and J by 4 bases, with 14 bases between. CDR1 LNHDA and CDR2 SQIVND come from the germline V gene (reference sequence). V gene TRBV19 combines with J gene TRBJ2-2; tentatively, D is TRBD2 (5 bases). The clonotype was recovered from a man aged 18 to 30 who received the YFV17D yellow fever vaccine. The sample was PBMCs, taken more than 40 days after the first yellow fever vaccination. The CDR3 sequence: CASSGRRGFTGELFF. In nucleotides, the CDR3 is TGTGCCAGTAGTGGCCGGAGAGGGTTCACCGGGGAGCTGTTTTTT.